Listed below are T cell receptor beta chains from one sample, sequenced in a study of response to subunit inactivated influenza vaccine. One entry per CDR3 protein, called by TCRdb with MiXCR from the RT-PCR reads. The table has 600,000 to 700,000 distinct CDR3 sequences, less than 15% seen once. Specimen: PBMCs from blood, collected roughly 15 days before vaccination. The receptor source for this set is a middle-aged man who received an inactivated influenza vaccine. The CDR3 runs from the conserved cysteine through the conserved F or W.

cdr3_aa	j_call	v_call
CASSPRLAGSEQFF	TRBJ2-1	TRBV18
CASSLTAGARDTQYF	TRBJ2-3	TRBV7-9
CASSFAGRVRNEQFF	TRBJ2-1	TRBV6-2/TRBV6-3
CATSRDSDSAYNEQFF	TRBJ2-1	TRBV15
CASSLGFGGEQFF	TRBJ2-1	TRBV7-8
CASSRLAANTGELFF	TRBJ2-2	TRBV28
CAWREGEHGELFF	TRBJ2-2	TRBV30
CSVRTGGGTGELFF	TRBJ2-2	TRBV29-1
CASSRDIYEQYF	TRBJ2-7	TRBV28
CASSLEFHDEQYF	TRBJ2-7	TRBV11-2
CASSPQLSGANVLTF	TRBJ2-6	TRBV6-1
CASSQEPTGQGRNEQFF	TRBJ2-1	TRBV4-3
CASSIRRDPSLEQFF	TRBJ2-1	TRBV5-1
CASSLGGGVETQYF	TRBJ2-5	TRBV5-1
CASSSGPRLFF	TRBJ2-2	TRBV5-1
CASSLTLGGGTDTQYF	TRBJ2-3	TRBV7-2
CASSLLGSLPYEQYF	TRBJ2-7	TRBV12-3/TRBV12-4
CASSQVWGPRDEQYF	TRBJ2-7	TRBV4-3
CASSDVGRQIYEQYF	TRBJ2-7	TRBV6-1
CASSRPRAGAYTDTQYF	TRBJ2-3	TRBV6-2/TRBV6-3
CAIRETGMNTEAFF	TRBJ1-1	TRBV10-3
CASSFMASGGQYF	TRBJ2-5	TRBV11-2
CSALPRLAGDYEQYF	TRBJ2-7	TRBV20-1